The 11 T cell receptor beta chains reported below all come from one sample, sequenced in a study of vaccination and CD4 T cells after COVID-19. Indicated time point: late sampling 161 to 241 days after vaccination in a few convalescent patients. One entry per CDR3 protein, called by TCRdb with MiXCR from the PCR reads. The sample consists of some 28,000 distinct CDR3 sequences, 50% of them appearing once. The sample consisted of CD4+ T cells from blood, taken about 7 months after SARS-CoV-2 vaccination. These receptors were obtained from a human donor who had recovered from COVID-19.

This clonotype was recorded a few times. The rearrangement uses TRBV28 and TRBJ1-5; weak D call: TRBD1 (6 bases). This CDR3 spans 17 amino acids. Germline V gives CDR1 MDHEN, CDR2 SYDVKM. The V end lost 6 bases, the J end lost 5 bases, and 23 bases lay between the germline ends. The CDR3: CASSSLKGDRLYQPQHF. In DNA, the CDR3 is TGTGCCAGCAGCTCTTTAAAGGGGGATAGGCTGTATCAGCCCCAGCATTTT.

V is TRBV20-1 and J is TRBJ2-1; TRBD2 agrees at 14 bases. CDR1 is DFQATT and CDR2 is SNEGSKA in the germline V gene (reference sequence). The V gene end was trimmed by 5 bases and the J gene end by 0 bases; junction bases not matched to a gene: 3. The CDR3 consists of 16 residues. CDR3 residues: CSARGTSGSSYNEQFF. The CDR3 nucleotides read TGCAGTGCTCGAGGGACTAGCGGGAGCTCCTACAATGAGCAGTTCTTC.

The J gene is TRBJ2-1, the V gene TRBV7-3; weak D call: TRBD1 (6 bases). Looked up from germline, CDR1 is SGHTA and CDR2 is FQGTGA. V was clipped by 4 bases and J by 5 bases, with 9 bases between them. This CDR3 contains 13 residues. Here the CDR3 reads CASSSRQDNEQFF. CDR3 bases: TGTGCCAGCAGCTCCCGACAGGACAATGAGCAGTTCTTC. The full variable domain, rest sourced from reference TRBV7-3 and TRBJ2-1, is GAGVSQTPSNKVTEKGKYVELRCDPISGHTALYWYRQSLGQGPEFLIYFQGTGAADDSGLPNDRFFAVRPEGSVSTLKIQRTERGDSAVYLCASSSRQDNEQFFGPGTRLTVL.

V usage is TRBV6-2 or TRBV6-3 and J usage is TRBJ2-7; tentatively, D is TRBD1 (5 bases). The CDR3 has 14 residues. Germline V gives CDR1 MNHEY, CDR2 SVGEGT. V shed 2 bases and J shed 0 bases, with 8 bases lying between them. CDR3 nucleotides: TGTGCCAGCAGTTACGGGGCTGACTCCTACGAGCAGTACTTC. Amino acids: CASSYGADSYEQYF.

Here the CDR3 reads CASSLTGGGYEQYF. The CDR3 DNA sequence: TGTGCCAGCAGTTTGACCGGGGGGGGCTACGAGCAGTACTTC. The rearrangement joins TRBV2 to TRBJ2-7; 8 bases map to TRBD2. After removal of 5 bases from V and 3 bases from J, the junction contained 6 bases not matched to a gene. The germline CDR1 and CDR2 sequences are SNHLY and FYNNEI. The CDR3 runs 14 residues.

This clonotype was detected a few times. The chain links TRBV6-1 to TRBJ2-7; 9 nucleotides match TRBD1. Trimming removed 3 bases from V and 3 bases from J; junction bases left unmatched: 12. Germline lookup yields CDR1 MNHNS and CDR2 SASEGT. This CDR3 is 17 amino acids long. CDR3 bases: TGTGCCAGCAGTGACCCCCCCGTAGGGACAGGGCTCTACGAGCAGTACTTC. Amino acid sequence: CASSDPPVGTGLYEQYF.

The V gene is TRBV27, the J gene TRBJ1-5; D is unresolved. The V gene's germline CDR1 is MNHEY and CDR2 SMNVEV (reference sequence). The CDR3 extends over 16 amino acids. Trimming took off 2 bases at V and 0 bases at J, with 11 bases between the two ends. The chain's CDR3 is CASSLSNSGSNQPQHF. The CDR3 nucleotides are TGTGCCAGCAGTTTAAGTAACAGTGGTAGCAATCAGCCCCAGCATTTT.

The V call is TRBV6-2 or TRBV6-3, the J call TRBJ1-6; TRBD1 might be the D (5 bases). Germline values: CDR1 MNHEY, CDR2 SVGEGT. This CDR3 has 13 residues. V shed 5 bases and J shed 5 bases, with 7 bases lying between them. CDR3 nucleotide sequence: TGTGCCAGCAGTGGGACGGATAATTCACCCCTCCACTTT. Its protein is CASSGTDNSPLHF.

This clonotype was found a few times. Here the CDR3 reads CASRYRDSQYF. CDR3 DNA: TGTGCCAGCCGCTACAGGGATAGCCAGTACTTC. J is TRBJ2-7 and V is TRBV28; tentative D call: TRBD1 (6 bases). The germline V gene encodes CDR1 MDHEN and CDR2 SYDVKM. Trimming took off 8 bases at V and 10 bases at J, with 15 bases between the two ends. This CDR3 is 11 amino acids long. Drawing the rest from reference TRBV28 and TRBJ2-7, the complete variable domain is DVKVTQSSRYLVKRTGEKVFLECVQDMDHENMFWYRQDPGLGLRLIYFSYDVKMKEKGDIPEGYSVSREKKERFSLILESASTNQTSMYLCASRYRDSQYFGPGTRLTVT.

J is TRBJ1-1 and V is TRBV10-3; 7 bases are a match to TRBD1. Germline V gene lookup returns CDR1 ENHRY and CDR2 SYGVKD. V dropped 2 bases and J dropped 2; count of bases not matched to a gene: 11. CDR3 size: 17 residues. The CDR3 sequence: CAISEADRRQYNTEAFF. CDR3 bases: TGTGCCATCAGTGAGGCGGACAGGCGGCAATACAACACTGAAGCTTTCTTT.

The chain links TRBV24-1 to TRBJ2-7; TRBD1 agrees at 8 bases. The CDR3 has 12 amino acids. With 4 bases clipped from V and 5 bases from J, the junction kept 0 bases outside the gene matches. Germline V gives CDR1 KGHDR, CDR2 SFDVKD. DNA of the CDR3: TGTGCCACCAGTGAGACAGGGGACGAGCAGTACTTC. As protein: CATSETGDEQYF.